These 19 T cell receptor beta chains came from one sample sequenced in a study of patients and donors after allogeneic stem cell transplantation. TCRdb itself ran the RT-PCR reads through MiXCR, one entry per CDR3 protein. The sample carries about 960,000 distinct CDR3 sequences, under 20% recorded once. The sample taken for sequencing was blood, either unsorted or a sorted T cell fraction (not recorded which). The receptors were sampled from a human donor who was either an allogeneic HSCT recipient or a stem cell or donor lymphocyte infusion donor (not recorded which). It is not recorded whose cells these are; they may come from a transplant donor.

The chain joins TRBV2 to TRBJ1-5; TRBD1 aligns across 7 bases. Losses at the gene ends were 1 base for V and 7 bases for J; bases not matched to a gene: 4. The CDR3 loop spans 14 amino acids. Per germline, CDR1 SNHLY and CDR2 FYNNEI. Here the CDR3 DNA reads TGTGCCAGCAGTGAAGGGAGACAGGGCCAGCCCCAGCATTTT. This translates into CASSEGRQGQPQHF.

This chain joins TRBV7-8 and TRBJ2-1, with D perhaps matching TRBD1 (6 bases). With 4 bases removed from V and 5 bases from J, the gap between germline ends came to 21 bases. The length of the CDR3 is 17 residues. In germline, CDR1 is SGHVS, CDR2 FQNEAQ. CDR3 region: CASSSPARWGRDNEQFF. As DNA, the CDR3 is TGTGCCAGCAGCTCCCCGGCGCGGTGGGGGCGGGACAATGAGCAGTTCTTC.

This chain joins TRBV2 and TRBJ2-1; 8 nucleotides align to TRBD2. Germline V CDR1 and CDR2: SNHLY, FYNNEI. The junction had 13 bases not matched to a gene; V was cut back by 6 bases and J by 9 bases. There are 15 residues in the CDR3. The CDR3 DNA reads TGTGCCAGCAGCTCGACTAGCGTACGGGGCGTTGAGCAGTTCTTC. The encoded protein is CASSSTSVRGVEQFF.

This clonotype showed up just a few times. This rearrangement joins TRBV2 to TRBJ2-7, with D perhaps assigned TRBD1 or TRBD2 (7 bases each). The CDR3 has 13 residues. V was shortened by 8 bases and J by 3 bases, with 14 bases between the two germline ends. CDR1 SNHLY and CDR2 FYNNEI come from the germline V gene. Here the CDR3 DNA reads TGTGCCAGCGGGCAGGGGGGGTTCTACGAGCAGTACTTC. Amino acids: CASGQGGFYEQYF.

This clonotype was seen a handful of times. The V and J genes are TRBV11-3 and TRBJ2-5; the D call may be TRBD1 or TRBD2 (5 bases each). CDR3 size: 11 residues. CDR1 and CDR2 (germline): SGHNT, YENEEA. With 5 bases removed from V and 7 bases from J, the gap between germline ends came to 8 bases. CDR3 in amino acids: CASSPGRTQYF. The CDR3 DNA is TGTGCCAGCAGCCCAGGGAGGACCCAGTACTTC.

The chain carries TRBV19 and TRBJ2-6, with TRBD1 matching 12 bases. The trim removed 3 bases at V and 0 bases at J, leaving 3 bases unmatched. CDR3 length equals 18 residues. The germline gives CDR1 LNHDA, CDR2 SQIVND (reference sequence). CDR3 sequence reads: CASSIGGQGASGANVLTF. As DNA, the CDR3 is TGTGCCAGTAGTATTGGGGGACAGGGGGCCTCTGGGGCCAACGTCCTGACTTTC.

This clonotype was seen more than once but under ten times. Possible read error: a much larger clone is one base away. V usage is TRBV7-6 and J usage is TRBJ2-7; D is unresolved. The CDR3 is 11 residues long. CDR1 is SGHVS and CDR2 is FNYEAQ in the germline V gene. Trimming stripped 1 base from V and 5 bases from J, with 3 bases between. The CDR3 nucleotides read TGTGCCAGCAGCTTAGATGACGAGCAGTACTTC. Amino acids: CASSLDDEQYF.

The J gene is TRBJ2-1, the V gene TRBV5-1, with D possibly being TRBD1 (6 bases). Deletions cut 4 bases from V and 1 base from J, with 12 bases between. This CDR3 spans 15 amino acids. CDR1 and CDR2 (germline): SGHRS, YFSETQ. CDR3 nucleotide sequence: TGCGCCAGCAGCCCGATCAGGGGATCCTACAATGAGCAGTTCTTC. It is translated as CASSPIRGSYNEQFF.

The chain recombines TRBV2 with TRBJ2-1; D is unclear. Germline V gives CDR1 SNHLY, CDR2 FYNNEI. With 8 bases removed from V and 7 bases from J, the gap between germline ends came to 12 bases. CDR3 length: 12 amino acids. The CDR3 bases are TGTGCCAGCGGGATAAGGGCGAATGAGCAGTTCTTC. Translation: CASGIRANEQFF.

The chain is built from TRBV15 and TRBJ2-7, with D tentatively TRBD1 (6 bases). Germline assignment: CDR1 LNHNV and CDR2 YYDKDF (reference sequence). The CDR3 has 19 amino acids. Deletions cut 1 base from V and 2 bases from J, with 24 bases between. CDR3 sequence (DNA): TGTGCCACCAGCAGAGGGGATGGTTTCGTGGGGGACACAGCCTACGAGCAGTACTTC. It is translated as CATSRGDGFVGDTAYEQYF.

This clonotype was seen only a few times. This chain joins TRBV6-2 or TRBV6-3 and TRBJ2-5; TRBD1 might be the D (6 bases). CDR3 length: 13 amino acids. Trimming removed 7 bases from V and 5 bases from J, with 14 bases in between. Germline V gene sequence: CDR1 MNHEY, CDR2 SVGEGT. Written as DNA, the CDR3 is TGTGCCAGCACCAGCAGGGGTTGGGAGACCCAGTACTTC. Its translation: CASTSRGWETQYF.

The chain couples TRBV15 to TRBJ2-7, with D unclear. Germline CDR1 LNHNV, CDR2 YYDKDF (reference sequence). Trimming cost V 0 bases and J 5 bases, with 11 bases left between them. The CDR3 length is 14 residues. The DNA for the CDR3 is TGTGCCACCAGCAGAGAGGGCAGGATCCACGAGCAGTACTTC. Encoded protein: CATSREGRIHEQYF.

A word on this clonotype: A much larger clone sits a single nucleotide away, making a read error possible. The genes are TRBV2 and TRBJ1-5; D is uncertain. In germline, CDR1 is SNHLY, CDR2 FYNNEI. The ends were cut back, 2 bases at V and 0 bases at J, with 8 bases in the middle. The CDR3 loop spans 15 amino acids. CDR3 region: CASSEWTVSNQPQHF. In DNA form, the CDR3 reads TGTGCCAGCAGTGAATGGACGGTTAGCAATCAGCCCCAGCATTTT.

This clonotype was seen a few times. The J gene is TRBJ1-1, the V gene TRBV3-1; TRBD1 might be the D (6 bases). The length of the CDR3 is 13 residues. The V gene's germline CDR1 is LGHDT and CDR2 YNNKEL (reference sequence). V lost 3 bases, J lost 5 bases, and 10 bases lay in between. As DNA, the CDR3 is TGTGCCAGCAGCCACCGACAGGTGACTGAAGCTTTCTTT. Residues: CASSHRQVTEAFF.

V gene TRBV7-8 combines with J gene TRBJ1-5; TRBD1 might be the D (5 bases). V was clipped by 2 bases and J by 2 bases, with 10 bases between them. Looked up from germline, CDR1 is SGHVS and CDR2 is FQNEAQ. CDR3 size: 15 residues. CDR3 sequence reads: CASSLMAQGNQPQHF. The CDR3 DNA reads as TGTGCCAGCAGCTTAATGGCACAGGGCAATCAGCCCCAGCATTTT.

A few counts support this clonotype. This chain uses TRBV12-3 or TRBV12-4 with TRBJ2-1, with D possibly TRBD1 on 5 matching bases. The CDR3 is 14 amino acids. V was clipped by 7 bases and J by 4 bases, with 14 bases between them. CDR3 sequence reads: CASTLGRSYNEQFF. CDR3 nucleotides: TGTGCCAGCACCCTGGGGCGTTCTTACAATGAGCAGTTCTTC.

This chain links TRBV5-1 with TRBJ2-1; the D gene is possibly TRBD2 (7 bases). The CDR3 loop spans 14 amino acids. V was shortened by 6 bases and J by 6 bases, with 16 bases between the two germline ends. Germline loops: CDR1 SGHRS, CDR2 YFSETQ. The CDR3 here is CASIPLGGGNEQFF. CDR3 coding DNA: TGCGCCAGCATACCCTTGGGAGGGGGCAATGAGCAGTTCTTC.

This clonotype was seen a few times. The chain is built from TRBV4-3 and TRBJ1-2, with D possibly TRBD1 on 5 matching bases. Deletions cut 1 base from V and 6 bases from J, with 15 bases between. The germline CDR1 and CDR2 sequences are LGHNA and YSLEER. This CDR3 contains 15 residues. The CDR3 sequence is CASSQGLGAGHGYTF. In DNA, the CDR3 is TGCGCCAGCAGCCAAGGTCTAGGGGCAGGTCATGGCTACACCTTC.

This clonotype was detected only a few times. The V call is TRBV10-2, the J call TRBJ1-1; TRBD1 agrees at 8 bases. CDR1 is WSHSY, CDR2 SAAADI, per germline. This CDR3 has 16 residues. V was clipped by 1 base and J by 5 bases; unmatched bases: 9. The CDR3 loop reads CASSEWAGGAGTEAFF. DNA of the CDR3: TGCGCCAGCAGTGAGTGGGCAGGGGGCGCGGGAACTGAAGCTTTCTTT.